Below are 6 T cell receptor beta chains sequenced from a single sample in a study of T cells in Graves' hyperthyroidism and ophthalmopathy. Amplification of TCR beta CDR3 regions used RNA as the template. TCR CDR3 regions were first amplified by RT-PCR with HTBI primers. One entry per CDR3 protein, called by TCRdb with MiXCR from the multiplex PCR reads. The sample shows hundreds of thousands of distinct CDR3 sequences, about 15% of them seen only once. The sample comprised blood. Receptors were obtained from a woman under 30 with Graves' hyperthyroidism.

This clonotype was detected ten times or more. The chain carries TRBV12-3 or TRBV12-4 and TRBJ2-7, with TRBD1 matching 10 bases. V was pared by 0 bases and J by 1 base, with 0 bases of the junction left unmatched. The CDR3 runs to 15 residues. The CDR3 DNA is TGTGCCAGCAGTTTAGCGGGACAGGGGTCCTACGAGCAGTACTTC. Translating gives CASSLAGQGSYEQYF.

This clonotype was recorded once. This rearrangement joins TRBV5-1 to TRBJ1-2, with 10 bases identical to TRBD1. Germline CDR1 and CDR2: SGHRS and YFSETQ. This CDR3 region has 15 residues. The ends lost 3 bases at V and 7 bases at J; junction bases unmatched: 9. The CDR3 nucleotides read TGCGCCAGCAGCTCTGGACAGGGGGAGGACGGTGGCTACACCTTC. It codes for CASSSGQGEDGGYTF.

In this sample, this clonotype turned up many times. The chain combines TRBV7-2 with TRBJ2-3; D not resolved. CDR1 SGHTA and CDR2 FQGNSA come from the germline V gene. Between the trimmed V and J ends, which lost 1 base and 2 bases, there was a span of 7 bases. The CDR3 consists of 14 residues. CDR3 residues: CASSLDGPTDTQYF. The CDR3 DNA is TGTGCCAGCAGCTTAGACGGTCCCACAGATACGCAGTATTTT.

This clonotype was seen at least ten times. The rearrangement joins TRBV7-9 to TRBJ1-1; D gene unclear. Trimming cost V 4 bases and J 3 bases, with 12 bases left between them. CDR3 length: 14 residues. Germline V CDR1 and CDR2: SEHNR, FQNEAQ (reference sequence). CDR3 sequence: CASSSLHRDTEAFF. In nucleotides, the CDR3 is TGTGCCAGCAGCTCCCTACATCGGGACACTGAAGCTTTCTTT.

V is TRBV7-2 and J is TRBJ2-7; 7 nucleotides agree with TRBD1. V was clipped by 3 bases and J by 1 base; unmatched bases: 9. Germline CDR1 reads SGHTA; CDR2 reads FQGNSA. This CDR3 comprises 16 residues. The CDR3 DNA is TGTGCCAGCAGCTTGGCCGGGACAGAGGAATCCTACGAGCAGTACTTC. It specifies CASSLAGTEESYEQYF. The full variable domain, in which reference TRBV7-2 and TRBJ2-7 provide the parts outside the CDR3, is GAGVSQSPSNKVTEKGKDVELRCDPISGHTALYWYRQSLGQGLEFLIYFQGNSAPDKSGLPSDRFSAERTGGSVSTLTIQRTQQEDSAVYLCASSLAGTEESYEQYFGPGTRLTVT.

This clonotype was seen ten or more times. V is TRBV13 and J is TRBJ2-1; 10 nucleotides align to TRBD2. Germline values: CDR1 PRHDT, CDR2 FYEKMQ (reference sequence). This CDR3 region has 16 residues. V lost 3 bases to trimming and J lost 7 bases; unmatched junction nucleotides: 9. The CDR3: CASSFLAGVSGNEQFF. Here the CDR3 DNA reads TGTGCCAGCAGCTTCCTAGCGGGAGTCTCCGGGAATGAGCAGTTCTTC.